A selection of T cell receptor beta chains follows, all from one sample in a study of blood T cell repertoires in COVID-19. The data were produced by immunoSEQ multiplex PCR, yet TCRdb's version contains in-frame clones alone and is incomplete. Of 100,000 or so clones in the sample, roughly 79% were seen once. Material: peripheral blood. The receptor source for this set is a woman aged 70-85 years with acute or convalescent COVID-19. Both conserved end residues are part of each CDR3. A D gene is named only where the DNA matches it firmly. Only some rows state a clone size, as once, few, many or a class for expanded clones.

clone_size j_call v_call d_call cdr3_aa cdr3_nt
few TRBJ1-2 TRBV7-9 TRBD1 CASSPTTGGLYGYTF TGTGCCAGCAGCCCCACCACAGGGGGCCTCTATGGCTACACCTTC
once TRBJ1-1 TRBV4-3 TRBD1 CASSQNRGGTEAFF TGCGCCAGCAGCCAGAACAGGGGAGGCACTGAAGCTTTCTTT
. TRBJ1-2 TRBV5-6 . CASSLAAGVSYTF TGTGCCAGCAGCTTGGCGGCAGGGGTTTCCTACACCTTC
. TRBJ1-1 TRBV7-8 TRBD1 CASSRMAGQYFEAFF TGTGCCAGCAGCCGAATGGCGGGACAGTATTTTGAAGCTTTCTTT
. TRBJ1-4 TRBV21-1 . CASSTGATNEKLFF TGTGCCAGCAGCACGGGTGCAACTAATGAAAAACTGTTTTTT
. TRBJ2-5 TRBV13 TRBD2 CASSFTSGRVQETQYF TGTGCCAGCAGCTTCACTAGCGGGAGGGTCCAGGAGACCCAGTACTTC
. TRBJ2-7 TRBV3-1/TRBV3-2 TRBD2 CASSPPGLDYEQYF TGTGCCAGCAGCCCACCGGGACTAGACTACGAGCAGTACTTC
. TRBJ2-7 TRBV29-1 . CSVVFTISYEQYF TGCAGCGTTGTGTTTACTATCTCCTACGAGCAGTACTTC
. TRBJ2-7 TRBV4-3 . CASSQNWTPATDEQYF TGCGCCAGCAGCCAAAATTGGACTCCAGCGACGGACGAGCAGTACTTC
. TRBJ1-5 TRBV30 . CAWSVRGTTYQPQHF TGTGCCTGGAGTGTACGCGGCACAACCTATCAGCCCCAGCATTTT
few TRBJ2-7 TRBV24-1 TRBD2 CATSDWSSGTVGYEQYF TGTGCCACCAGTGATTGGTCTAGCGGGACAGTAGGCTACGAGCAGTACTTC
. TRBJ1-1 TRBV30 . CAWSGQGGNTEAFF TGTGCCTGGAGTGGGCAGGGAGGGAACACTGAAGCTTTCTTT
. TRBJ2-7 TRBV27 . CASSLDRTYEQYF TGTGCCAGCAGTTTAGACAGAACCTACGAGCAGTACTTC
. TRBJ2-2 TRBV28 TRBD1 CASSTPTGGSTGELFF TGTGCCAGCAGTACCCCGACAGGGGGCAGCACCGGGGAGCTGTTTTTT
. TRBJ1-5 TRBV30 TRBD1 CAWSPGTGSQPQHF TGTGCCTGGAGCCCGGGGACAGGGTCGCAGCCCCAGCATTTT